The clone carrying this TCR beta chain occurred a few times. No antigen is known for it. Every bit of the isolated RNA underwent reverse transcription, so sequencing read expressed TCRB transcripts. The table came from immunoSEQ multiplex PCR; TCRdb's copy has only in-frame clones and leaves some out. The repertoire consists of approximately 170,000 clones, with 7.5% to 10% occurring once and the leading ten covering 2% to 2.5%. Researchers reported sorting CD4+ naive, central memory, regulatory and stem cell-like memory cells via CD45RO/CCR7/CD25/CD127/CD95/CD27. This specimen belongs to a study of beta chain features in type 1 diabetes. About the research overall: Similarity in age, gender and cell yields was seen between patients and healthy donors.

Study-level points and caveats: Cells carrying high TCR expression could end up over-represented when cDNA is sequenced.

This clonotype originated in a woman between 18 and 29 years old in good health. Input material: central memory CD4+ T cells from blood.

The CDR3 spells CAISELGAGGANSNEQFF. The CDR3 coding sequence is TGTGCCATCAGTGAACTAGGGGCGGGAGGCGCAAACAGCAATGAGCAGTTCTTC. V usage is TRBV10-3 and J usage is TRBJ2-1; 8 nucleotides agree with TRBD2. This CDR3 spans 18 amino acids. The V segment lost 3 bases and the J segment 6 bases; nucleotides outside the gene matches: 16. Germline assignment: CDR1 ENHRY and CDR2 SYGVKD.